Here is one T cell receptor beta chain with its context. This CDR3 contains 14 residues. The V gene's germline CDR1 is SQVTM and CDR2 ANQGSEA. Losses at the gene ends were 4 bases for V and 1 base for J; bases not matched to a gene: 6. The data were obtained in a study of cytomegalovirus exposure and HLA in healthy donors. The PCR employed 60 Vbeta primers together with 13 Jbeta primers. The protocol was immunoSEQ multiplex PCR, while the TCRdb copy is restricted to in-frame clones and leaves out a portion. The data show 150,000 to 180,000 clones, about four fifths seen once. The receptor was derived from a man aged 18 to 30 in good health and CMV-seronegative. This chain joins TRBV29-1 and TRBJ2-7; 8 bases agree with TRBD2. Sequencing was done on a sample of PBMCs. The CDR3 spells CSVVSGGDSYEQYF. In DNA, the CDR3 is TGCAGCGTTGTCTCCGGGGGGGATTCCTACGAGCAGTACTTC.